The entry below describes one T cell receptor (beta chain). Its antigen is unidentified. The germline gene is not matched at one end of the junction; a read error may be the cause. Amplification of TCR alpha and beta CDR3 regions from RNA used iRepertoire nested multiplex PCR. Tissue mRNA or PBMC total RNA, roughly 85-450 ng, went into one-step reverse transcription and amplification. MiXCR was run by TCRdb on the multiplex PCR reads, yielding one entry per CDR3 protein. Among under 200,000 distinct CDR3 sequences listed, approximately 40% were seen once. The record originates from a study of glioma-infiltrating T cells. Study-level results: Only very few CDR3 sequences appeared in both tissue and blood. Gliomas, especially low-grade, showed above-expected tissue-blood divergence; non-neoplastic patients showed below.

Material for sequencing was glioma tissue, nonneoplastic brain tissue, or PBMCs (not recorded which). The receptor comes from a human donor with low-grade glioma or glioblastoma, undergoing nonglioma brain surgery, or in good health (not recorded which).

CDR3 protein: CTTSDPTGPHQPEHF. CDR3 nucleotides: TGTACCACCAGTGATCCGACAGGACCCCATCAGCCCGAGCATTTT. The chain links TRBV6-1 to TRBJ1-5; a weak D match, TRBD1 (6 bases). Germline CDR1 is MNHNS and CDR2 is SASEGT. The CDR3 consists of 15 residues.